The source of this TCR beta chain is a study of T cells in Graves' hyperthyroidism and ophthalmopathy. Many counts were recorded for this clonotype. Researchers took RNA transcripts and amplified the TCR beta CDR3 regions from them. TCR CDR3 underwent first-round RT-PCR with the HTBI primer set. TCRdb used MiXCR to reprocess the multiplex PCR reads, holding one entry per CDR3 protein. Of roughly 530,000 distinct CDR3 sequences listed, 15% to 20% are singletons. CDR3 length equals 15 residues. Between the trimmed V and J ends, which lost 2 bases and 1 base, there was a span of 10 bases. In germline, CDR1 is LGHDT, CDR2 YNNKEL (reference sequence).

Sequencing was performed on blood. The chain uses TRBV3-1 and TRBJ2-3, with D perhaps matching TRBD1 (5 bases). This clonotype was obtained from a woman aged 18-35 years with Graves' ophthalmopathy. CDR3 bases: TGTGCCAGCAGCCAATACTCGACAGGCACAGATACGCAGTATTTT. Its protein product is CASSQYSTGTDTQYF.